What follows are 30 T cell receptor beta chains derived from one specimen sequenced in a study of blood T cell repertoires in COVID-19. Sequencing used immunoSEQ multiplex PCR; TCRdb keeps in-frame clones, though not all of them. The data hold a few hundred thousand clones, with around 89% observed a single time. The specimen sequenced was PBMCs or T cells enriched from blood (not recorded which). Receptor source: a young man who had recovered from COVID-19.

Points on this clone: This may be a read error: a much more frequent sequence differs by one nucleotide. The rearrangement joins TRBV19 to TRBJ2-1; possibly TRBD1 for D (6 bases). CDR1 and CDR2 from the germline V gene are LNHDA and SQIVND (reference sequence). Trimming left V 6 bases short and J 3 bases short, with 6 bases between. CDR3 length: 12 residues. The CDR3 coding sequence is TGTGCCAGTAGGGACAGCTACAATGAGCAGTTCTTC. Translation gives CASRDSYNEQFF.

The V call is TRBV6-8, the J call TRBJ2-1, with D hard to call. V was trimmed by 5 bases and J by 8 bases, leaving 4 bases between them. CDR1 and CDR2 from the germline V gene are MNHGY and SAAAGT. The CDR3 loop spans 10 amino acids. CDR3 DNA: TGTGCCAGCAGTCCCGATGAGCAGTTCTTC. It yields the protein CASSPDEQFF.

The CDR3 region is CASSGLAGGNEQFF. CDR3 coding DNA: TGTGCCAGTAGTGGGCTAGCGGGAGGGAATGAGCAGTTCTTC. This chain links TRBV19 with TRBJ2-1; 12 bases are a match to TRBD2. This CDR3 has 14 residues. The V segment lost 5 bases and the J segment 7 bases; nucleotides outside the gene matches: 3. In germline, CDR1 is LNHDA, CDR2 SQIVND (reference sequence).

This chain uses TRBV6-2 or TRBV6-3 with TRBJ2-7, with TRBD1 identical over 10 bases. The J segment lost 6 bases and the V segment lost 6 bases, leaving 8 bases of the junction unmatched. The CDR3 has 14 amino acids. Germline V gives CDR1 MNHEY, CDR2 SVGEGT. The CDR3 region has the DNA TGTGCCAGCAGCCCGGGACAGGGGAGTGGCGAGCAGTACTTC. Translation: CASSPGQGSGEQYF.

This clone showed up just once. The chain uses TRBV10-3 and TRBJ1-6; D is possibly TRBD1 (6 bases). Germline lookup yields CDR1 ENHRY and CDR2 SYGVKD. The CDR3 sequence is 14 residues long. The germline V and J ends were trimmed by 11 bases and 10 bases, with 21 bases remaining between them. CDR3 loop: CAAGGGGLSSPLHF. CDR3 in DNA: TGTGCCGCCGGAGGGGGGGGGCTATCCTCACCCCTCCACTTT.

J is TRBJ1-2 and V is TRBV5-6; no reliable D call. There are 14 residues in the CDR3. Trimming took off 1 base at V and 4 bases at J, with 11 bases between the two ends. The germline V gene has CDR1 SGHDT and CDR2 YYEEEE. In DNA form, the CDR3 reads TGTGCCAGCAGCTTGTTACAGTTGGGCTATGGCTACACCTTC. The encoded protein is CASSLLQLGYGYTF.

V usage is TRBV9 and J usage is TRBJ2-1; 9 nucleotides match TRBD2. Looked up from germline, CDR1 is SGDLS and CDR2 is YYNGEE. The CDR3 covers 15 residues. Trimming at V came to 0 bases and at J to 5 bases, leaving 3 bases not matched to a gene. The CDR3 here is CASSVGGGENNEQFF. For the CDR3, the DNA is TGTGCCAGCAGCGTAGGCGGGGGGGAAAACAATGAGCAGTTCTTC. Combining the CDR3 with reference TRBV9 and TRBJ2-1 gives the whole variable domain DSGVTQTPKHLITATGQRVTLRCSPRSGDLSVYWYQQSLDQGLQFLIQYYNGEERAKGNILERFSAQQFPDLHSELNLSSLELGDSALYFCASSVGGGENNEQFFGPGTRLTVL.

This chain uses TRBV4-3 with TRBJ2-3; 11 nucleotides match TRBD2. The J segment lost 0 bases and the V segment lost 0 bases, leaving 2 bases of the junction unmatched. Germline CDR1 and CDR2: LGHNA and YSLEER. This CDR3 comprises 17 residues. The CDR3 loop reads CASSQDGTSGSTDTQYF. DNA of the CDR3: TGCGCCAGCAGCCAAGATGGGACTAGCGGTAGCACAGATACGCAGTATTTT.

The chain uses TRBV19 and TRBJ1-2, with TRBD1 matching 9 bases. The CDR3 extends over 15 amino acids. Germline CDR1 LNHDA, CDR2 SQIVND (reference sequence). V shed 9 bases, J shed 6 bases, and the junction held 14 bases outside the gene matches. The CDR3 nucleotides are TGTGCCAGCTCAAACACAGGGGGCGGGTTGAATGGCTACACCTTC. It translates to CASSNTGGGLNGYTF.

This sequence joins TRBV12-3 or TRBV12-4 and TRBJ2-4, with D maybe TRBD2 (5 bases). Trimming pared 3 bases from V and 6 bases from J, leaving 9 bases between. The CDR3 extends over 13 amino acids. The CDR3 DNA follows: TGTGCCAGCAGTTTTCGGGATAGAAACATTCAGTACTTC. Protein product: CASSFRDRNIQYF.

The chain uses TRBV3-1 (or the pseudogene TRBV3-2) and TRBJ2-5, with TRBD1 as a possible D gene (5 bases). This CDR3 contains 11 residues. CDR1 and CDR2 from the germline V gene are LGHDT and YNNKEL (reference sequence). V gave up 8 bases and J gave up 7 bases, with 11 bases separating them. For the CDR3, the DNA is TGTGCCAGCGGACATCCCGGGACCCAGTACTTC. Amino acid sequence: CASGHPGTQYF.

This sequence joins TRBV7-6 and TRBJ1-2; the match to TRBD1 covers 8 bases. In germline, CDR1 is SGHVS, CDR2 FNYEAQ. This CDR3 contains 15 residues. V shed 1 base, J shed 2 bases, and the junction held 3 bases outside the gene matches. The CDR3: CASSLGRTGNYGYTF. The CDR3 nucleotides read TGTGCCAGCAGCTTAGGGCGGACAGGGAACTATGGCTACACCTTC.

The chain is built from TRBV6-5 and TRBJ1-6; maybe TRBD1 (5 bases). The V end lost 0 bases, the J end lost 9 bases, and 12 bases lay between the germline ends. CDR3 length equals 15 residues. CDR1 is MNHEY and CDR2 is SVGAGI in the germline V gene. In nucleotides, the CDR3 is TGTGCCAGCAGTTACTCGGACCAGGGAGGTTCACCCCTCCACTTT. Translating it yields CASSYSDQGGSPLHF.

This sequence joins TRBV27 and TRBJ2-1; a weak D match, TRBD1 (5 bases). Trimming cost V 4 bases and J 6 bases, with 10 bases left between them. Germline CDR1 reads MNHEY; CDR2 reads SMNVEV (reference sequence). This CDR3 spans 13 amino acids. CDR3 in DNA: TGTGCCAGCAGTTGGACACGGATCAATGAGCAGTTCTTC. It yields the protein CASSWTRINEQFF.

The chain is built from TRBV5-1 and TRBJ1-1, with TRBD1 as a possible D gene (6 bases). The V end lost 3 bases, the J end lost 1 base, and 10 bases lay between the germline ends. CDR1 and CDR2 (germline): SGHRS, YFSETQ. CDR3 size: 14 residues. CDR3 coding DNA: TGCGCCAGCAGCTACTGGGGACAGAACACTGAAGCTTTCTTT. This encodes CASSYWGQNTEAFF.

This clone was counted once. The chain recombines TRBV19 with TRBJ1-1; tentative D call: TRBD1 (6 bases). CDR3 length equals 17 residues. Trimming removed 3 bases at V and 6 bases at J, with 23 bases between. The germline gives CDR1 LNHDA, CDR2 SQIVND (reference sequence). CDR3 bases: TGTGCCAGTAGTATGAACCCTTCCCGGCAGGGGTTGGCTGAAGCTTTCTTT. Protein product: CASSMNPSRQGLAEAFF.

The sample holds a few counts of this clone. V is TRBV5-1 and J is TRBJ1-3; the D gene is possibly TRBD1 (5 bases). From germline, CDR1 is SGHRS and CDR2 YFSETQ. The CDR3 has 14 amino acids. Between the trimmed V and J ends, which lost 0 bases and 5 bases, there was a span of 9 bases. Here the CDR3 DNA reads TGCGCCAGCAGCTTGGGACAGCAGAGAAACACCATATATTTT. Translation: CASSLGQQRNTIYF.

Turning to this clone: One end of the junction does not line up with germline, which may come from a read error. The chain is built from TRBV7-3 and TRBJ2-2; TRBD2 is a possible D gene (5 bases). The CDR3 is 13 residues long. Germline loops: CDR1 SGHTA, CDR2 FQGTGA. The CDR3 reads CASSLTRSGELFF. In nucleotides, the CDR3 is TGTGCCAGCAGCCTAACTAGATCCGGGGAGCTGTTTTTT.

This clone was counted once. V is TRBV7-3 and J is TRBJ2-1; 12 bases align to TRBD2. CDR3 length equals 19 residues. Germline V CDR1 and CDR2: SGHTA, FQGTGA. The V gene end was trimmed by 0 bases and the J gene end by 4 bases; junction bases not matched to a gene: 10. The CDR3, as DNA: TGTGCCAGCAGCTTAACGCTCCCTAGCGGGAGGGCGAGGTACAATGAGCAGTTCTTC. Translated: CASSLTLPSGRARYNEQFF.

The J gene is TRBJ2-3, the V gene TRBV7-3; 11 nucleotides align to TRBD2. Trimming removed 4 bases from V and 0 bases from J; junction bases left unmatched: 3. CDR1 and CDR2 (germline): SGHTA, FQGTGA. The CDR3 covers 16 residues. In nucleotides, the CDR3 is TGTGCCAGCAGCTCCCTAGCGGGGGGAAGCACAGATACGCAGTATTTT. It translates to CASSSLAGGSTDTQYF.

The rearrangement links TRBV19 to TRBJ2-1, with 7 positions matching TRBD2. From germline, CDR1 is LNHDA and CDR2 SQIVND (reference sequence). CDR3 length equals 13 residues. V shed 7 bases, J shed 4 bases, and the junction held 4 bases outside the gene matches. As DNA, the CDR3 is TGTGCCAGTATGGGGGAGGGTTACAATGAGCAGTTCTTC. The encoded protein is CASMGEGYNEQFF.

Worth noting for this clone: Other DNA sequences in the sample encode the same CDR3. This chain's CDR3 is CAWSVRDYQPQHF. The DNA of the CDR3 is TGTGCCTGGAGTGTACGGGACTATCAGCCCCAGCATTTT. The chain links TRBV30 to TRBJ1-5, with a weak D call TRBD1 (5 bases). CDR3 length: 13 residues. Germline assignment: CDR1 GTSNPN and CDR2 SVGIG (reference sequence). Trimming cost V 0 bases and J 5 bases, with 8 bases left between them. Using reference TRBV30 and TRBJ1-5 for the parts outside the CDR3, the full variable domain is SQTIHQWPATLVQPVGSPLSLECTVEGTSNPNLYWYRQAAGRGLQLLFYSVGIGQISSEVPQNLSASRPQDRQFILSSKKLLLSDSGFYLCAWSVRDYQPQHFGDGTRLSIL.

This clone was counted a single time. The chain uses TRBV2 and TRBJ1-1; 7 positions match TRBD1. CDR1 is SNHLY, CDR2 FYNNEI, per germline. The CDR3 has 13 amino acids. V trimming: 5 bases; J trimming: 7 bases; junction bases outside the gene matches: 7. CDR3 sequence reads: CASSLPGQSEAFF. The CDR3 nucleotides are TGTGCCAGCAGTTTACCGGGACAGAGTGAAGCTTTCTTT.

The V gene is TRBV5-4, the J gene TRBJ2-2; 8 bases match TRBD1. In germline, CDR1 is SGHNT, CDR2 YYREEE (reference sequence). The CDR3 loop spans 15 amino acids. The ends lost 4 bases at V and 1 base at J; junction bases unmatched: 3. CDR3 coding DNA: TGTGCCAGCAGCATCGACAGGGGGAACACCGGGGAGCTGTTTTTT. Its protein product is CASSIDRGNTGELFF.

The genes are TRBV25-1 and TRBJ1-1, with 8 bases fitting TRBD1. There are 12 residues in the CDR3. CDR1 is MGHDK, CDR2 SYGVNS, per germline. With 10 bases clipped from V and 4 bases from J, the junction kept 5 bases outside the gene matches. The CDR3 protein is CATTGGGTEAFF. The DNA for the CDR3 is TGTGCCACCACAGGGGGTGGCACTGAAGCTTTCTTT.

This clone was recorded a few times. This chain joins TRBV12-5 and TRBJ2-2, with a weak D call TRBD2 (5 bases). This CDR3 has 19 amino acids. Germline V gene lookup returns CDR1 LGHNT and CDR2 FRNRAP. The V end lost 3 bases, the J end lost 5 bases, and 25 bases lay between the germline ends. Here the CDR3 reads CASGFWLREGTEFTGELFF. In DNA form, the CDR3 reads TGTGCTAGTGGTTTTTGGCTCCGCGAGGGCACGGAGTTTACCGGGGAGCTGTTTTTT.

The chain combines TRBV18 with TRBJ2-5; TRBD2 agrees at 8 bases. This CDR3 is 15 amino acids long. Germline assignment: CDR1 KGHSH and CDR2 LQKENI. Unmatched junction bases numbered 7, after V lost 6 bases and J lost 1 base. CDR3 sequence (DNA): TGTGCCAGCTCGCAACTAGCGGCGGTCCAAGAGACCCAGTACTTC. As protein: CASSQLAAVQETQYF.

The gene calls are TRBV2 and TRBJ2-7, with 8 bases matching TRBD1. This CDR3 is 15 amino acids long. Germline V gene data show CDR1 as SNHLY and CDR2 as FYNNEI. The V segment lost 3 bases and the J segment 5 bases; nucleotides outside the gene matches: 9. CDR3: CASSDQDRDFHEQYF. In DNA form, the CDR3 reads TGTGCCAGCAGTGATCAGGACAGGGATTTCCACGAGCAGTACTTC.

V is TRBV7-3 and J is TRBJ2-2, with TRBD2 identical over 14 bases. Per germline, CDR1 SGHTA and CDR2 FQGTGA. J lost 6 bases, V lost 4 bases, and 4 bases had no gene match. This CDR3 spans 16 amino acids. The CDR3 region has the DNA TGTGCCAGCAGCTCCGGACTAGCGGGAGGTGCCGGGGAGCTGTTTTTT. Translation: CASSSGLAGGAGELFF.

Only one count was recorded for this clone. The CDR3 loop is CATLRRGGKETQYF. CDR3 sequence (DNA): TGTGCCACCCTTAGGAGAGGGGGCAAAGAGACCCAGTACTTC. The V gene is TRBV15, the J gene TRBJ2-5; 7 bases fit TRBD1. Germline V gives CDR1 LNHNV, CDR2 YYDKDF (reference sequence). V gave up 8 bases and J gave up 3 bases; unmatched junction bases: 9. This CDR3 comprises 14 residues. Full variable domain (remainder filled in from reference TRBV15 and TRBJ2-5): DAMVIQNPRYQVTQFGKPVTLSCSQTLNHNVMYWYQQKSSQAPKLLFHYYDKDFNNEADTPDNFQSRRPNTSFCFLDIRSPGLGDTAMYLCATLRRGGKETQYFGPGTRLLVL.